The TCR beta chain described here comes from a study of blood T cells in healthy people across ages. The germline V gene has CDR1 LGHNA and CDR2 YSLEER. The CDR3 totals 12 residues. General study results and limits: Expanded clonotype shifts may have been confounded, as the donors had an unknown CMV status.

This clonotype occurred once. Its cognate antigen is unknown. One junction end does not reproduce the germline sequence, and a read error may be involved. Through a sample-barcoded 5' primer and a J-beta primer mix, a second PCR was run for roughly 7 to 12 cycles. In TCRdb, the 5' RACE reads were re-called with MiXCR into one record per CDR3 protein. Among around 800,000 distinct CDR3 sequences listed, 55% to 65% were seen once. The origin of this receptor is a man aged 25-40 years in good health. Sequenced material: blood. The chain is built from TRBV4-3 and TRBJ2-4; D unclear. This CDR3 reads CASNQDSTVQYF. CDR3 nucleotides: TGCGCCAGCAACCAAGATAGCACAGTTCAGTACTTC.